The clone carrying this T cell receptor (beta chain) was counted between two and nine times. Its antigen is unknown. The PCR used 60 Vbeta and 13 Jbeta primers. Sequencing used immunoSEQ multiplex PCR; TCRdb keeps in-frame clones, though not all of them. The data show approximately 200,000 clones, about 80% seen once. This specimen belongs to a study of cytomegalovirus exposure and HLA in healthy donors. Study-level findings and limits: Follow-up analysis found HLA locus-dependent TCR association rates, highest for DRB1 and lowest for HLA-C. The study reported that TCR beta sequences accurately predicted HLA-A and HLA-B alleles in most subjects.

Germline V gene sequence: CDR1 MGHRA, CDR2 YSYEKL. The CDR3 totals 14 residues. The germline V and J ends were trimmed by 4 bases and 1 base, with 10 bases remaining between them. The sequenced material came from PBMCs. The clonotype was recovered from a woman between 18 and 30 years old in good health and CMV-seropositive. This rearrangement joins TRBV4-1 to TRBJ2-5, with D uncertain. CDR3 region: CASSPGKLQETQYF. The CDR3 coding sequence is TGCGCCAGCAGCCCAGGAAAACTCCAAGAGACCCAGTACTTC.